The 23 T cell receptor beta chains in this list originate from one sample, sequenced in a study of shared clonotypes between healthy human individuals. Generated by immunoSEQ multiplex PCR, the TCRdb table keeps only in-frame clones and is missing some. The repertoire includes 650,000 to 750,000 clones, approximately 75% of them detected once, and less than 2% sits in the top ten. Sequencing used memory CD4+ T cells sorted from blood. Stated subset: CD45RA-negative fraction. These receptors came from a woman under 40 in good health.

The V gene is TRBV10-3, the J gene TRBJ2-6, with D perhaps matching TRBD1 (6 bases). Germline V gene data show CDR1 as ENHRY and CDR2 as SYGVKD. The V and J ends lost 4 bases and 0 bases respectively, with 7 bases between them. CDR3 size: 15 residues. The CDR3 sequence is CAISGTDSGANVLTF. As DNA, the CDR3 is TGTGCCATCAGTGGGACAGACTCTGGGGCCAACGTCCTGACTTTC.

The CDR3 here is CASSYRSGTGYTF. CDR3 nucleotides: TGTGCCAGCAGTTACAGGTCAGGGACTGGCTACACCTTC. The chain carries TRBV6-6 and TRBJ1-2, with D possibly being TRBD1 (5 bases). The length of the CDR3 is 13 residues. Deletions cut 2 bases from V and 7 bases from J, with 11 bases between. Germline values: CDR1 MNHNY, CDR2 SVGAGI (reference sequence).

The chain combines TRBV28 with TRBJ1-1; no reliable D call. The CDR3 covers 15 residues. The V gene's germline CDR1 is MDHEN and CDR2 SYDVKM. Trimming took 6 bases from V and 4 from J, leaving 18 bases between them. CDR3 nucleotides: TGTGCCAGCAGGACGCCAGGACTCACTGGCACTGAAGCTTTCTTT. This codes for CASRTPGLTGTEAFF.

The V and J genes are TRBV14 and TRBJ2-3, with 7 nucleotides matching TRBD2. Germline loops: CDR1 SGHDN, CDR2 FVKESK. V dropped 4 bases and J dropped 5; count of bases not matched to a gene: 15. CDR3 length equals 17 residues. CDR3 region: CASSRTTGTPGGDTQYF. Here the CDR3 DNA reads TGTGCCAGCAGCCGAACGACCGGGACCCCGGGAGGAGATACGCAGTATTTT.

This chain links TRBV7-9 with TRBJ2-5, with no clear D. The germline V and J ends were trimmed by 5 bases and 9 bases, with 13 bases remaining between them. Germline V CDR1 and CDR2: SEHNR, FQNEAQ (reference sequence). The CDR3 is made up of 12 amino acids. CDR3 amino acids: CASSGSSGAQYF. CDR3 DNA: TGTGCCAGCAGCGGAAGTAGTGGGGCCCAGTACTTC.

CDR3 amino acids: CASSESVGGMPQHF. DNA of the CDR3: TGTGCCAGCAGTGAAAGTGTGGGGGGTATGCCCCAGCATTTT. This chain uses TRBV2 with TRBJ1-5; tentatively, D is TRBD1 (5 bases). V lost 2 bases and J lost 9, with 14 bases in between. The CDR3 has 14 amino acids. From germline, CDR1 is SNHLY and CDR2 FYNNEI. The variable domain in full, completed from reference TRBV2 and TRBJ1-5, reads EPEVTQTPSHQVTQMGQEVILRCVPISNHLYFYWYRQILGQKVEFLVSFYNNEISEKSEIFDDQFSVERPDGSNFTLKIRSTKLEDSAMYFCASSESVGGMPQHFGDGTRLSIL.

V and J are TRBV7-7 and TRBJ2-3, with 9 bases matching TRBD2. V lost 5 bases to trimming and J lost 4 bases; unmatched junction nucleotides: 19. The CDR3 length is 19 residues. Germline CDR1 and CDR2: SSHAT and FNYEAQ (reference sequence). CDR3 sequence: CASSPAPSGGTGGADTQYF. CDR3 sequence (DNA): TGTGCCAGCAGCCCGGCTCCCAGCGGGGGGACCGGGGGTGCAGATACGCAGTATTTT.

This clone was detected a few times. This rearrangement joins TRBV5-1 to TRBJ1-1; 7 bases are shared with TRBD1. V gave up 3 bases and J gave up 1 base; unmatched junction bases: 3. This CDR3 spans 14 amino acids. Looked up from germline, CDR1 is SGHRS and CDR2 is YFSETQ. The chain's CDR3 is CASSWGQWNTEAFF. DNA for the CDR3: TGCGCCAGCAGCTGGGGACAGTGGAACACTGAAGCTTTCTTT.

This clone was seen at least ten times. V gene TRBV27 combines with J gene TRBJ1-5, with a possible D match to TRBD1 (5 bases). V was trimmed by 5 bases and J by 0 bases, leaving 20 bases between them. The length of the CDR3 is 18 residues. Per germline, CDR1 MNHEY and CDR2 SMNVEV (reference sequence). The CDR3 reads CASSPRAGWGFSNQPQHF. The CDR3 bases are TGTGCCAGCAGTCCCCGAGCAGGGTGGGGGTTTAGCAATCAGCCCCAGCATTTT.

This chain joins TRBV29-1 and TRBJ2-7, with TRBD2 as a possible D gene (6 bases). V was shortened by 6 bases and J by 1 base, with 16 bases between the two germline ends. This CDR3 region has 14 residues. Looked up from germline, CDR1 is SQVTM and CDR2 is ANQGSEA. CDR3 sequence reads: CSVLGRGKSYEQYF. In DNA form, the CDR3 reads TGCAGCGTCTTGGGTCGGGGGAAATCCTACGAGCAGTACTTC.

The CDR3 sequence: CASSPEGGPGTEAFF. The CDR3 DNA reads TGTGCCAGCAGCCCAGAGGGGGGACCAGGCACTGAAGCTTTCTTT. The rearrangement joins TRBV7-9 to TRBJ1-1, with TRBD1 as a possible D gene (6 bases). This CDR3 region has 15 residues. In germline, CDR1 is SEHNR, CDR2 FQNEAQ (reference sequence). Trimming pared 5 bases from V and 4 bases from J, leaving 17 bases between.

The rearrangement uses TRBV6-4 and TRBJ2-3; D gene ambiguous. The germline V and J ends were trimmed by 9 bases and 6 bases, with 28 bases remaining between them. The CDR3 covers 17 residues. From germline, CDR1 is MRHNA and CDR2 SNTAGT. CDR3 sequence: CARAVSSRQPVIDTQYF. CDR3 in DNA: TGTGCCAGAGCTGTCTCCAGCCGGCAGCCGGTGATCGATACGCAGTATTTT.

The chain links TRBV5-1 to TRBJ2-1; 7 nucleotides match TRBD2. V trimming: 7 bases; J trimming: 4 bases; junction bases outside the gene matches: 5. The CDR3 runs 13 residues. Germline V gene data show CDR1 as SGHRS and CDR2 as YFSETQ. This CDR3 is CASHTGLYNEQFF. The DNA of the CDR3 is TGCGCCAGCCACACGGGACTATACAATGAGCAGTTCTTC.

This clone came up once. The CDR3 protein is CASSPWTSGGYEQYF. The CDR3 nucleotides read TGCGCCAGCAGCCCCTGGACTAGCGGGGGCTACGAGCAGTACTTC. The chain uses TRBV5-1 and TRBJ2-7; 13 bases map to TRBD2. Germline CDR1 and CDR2: SGHRS and YFSETQ. The CDR3 sequence is 15 residues long. V trimming: 4 bases; J trimming: 3 bases; junction bases outside the gene matches: 4. The full variable domain, with the rest looked up from reference TRBV5-1 and TRBJ2-7, is KAGVTQTPRYLIKTRGQQVTLSCSPISGHRSVSWYQQTPGQGLQFLFEYFSETQRNKGNFPGRFSGRQFSNSRSEMNVSTLELGDSALYLCASSPWTSGGYEQYFGPGTRLTVT.

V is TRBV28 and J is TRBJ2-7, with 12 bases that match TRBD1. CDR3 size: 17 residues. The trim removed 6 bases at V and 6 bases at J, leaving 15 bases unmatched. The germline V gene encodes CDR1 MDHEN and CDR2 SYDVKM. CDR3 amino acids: CASSQMLRGTGGSEQYF. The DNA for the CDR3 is TGTGCCAGCAGCCAAATGCTCCGCGGGACAGGGGGCAGCGAGCAGTACTTC.

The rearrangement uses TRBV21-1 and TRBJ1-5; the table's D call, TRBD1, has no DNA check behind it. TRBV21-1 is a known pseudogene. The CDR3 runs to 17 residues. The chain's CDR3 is CALGVGRAEYSNQPQHF. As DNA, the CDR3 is TGTGCCCTAGGGGTGGGCAGGGCCGAATATAGCAATCAGCCCCAGCATTTT.

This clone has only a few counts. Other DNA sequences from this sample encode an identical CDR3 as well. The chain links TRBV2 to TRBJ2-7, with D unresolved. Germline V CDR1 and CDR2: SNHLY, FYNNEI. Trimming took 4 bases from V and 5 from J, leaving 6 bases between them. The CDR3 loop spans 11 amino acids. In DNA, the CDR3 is TGTGCCAGCAGTGTTTATGACGAGCAGTACTTC. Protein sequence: CASSVYDEQYF.

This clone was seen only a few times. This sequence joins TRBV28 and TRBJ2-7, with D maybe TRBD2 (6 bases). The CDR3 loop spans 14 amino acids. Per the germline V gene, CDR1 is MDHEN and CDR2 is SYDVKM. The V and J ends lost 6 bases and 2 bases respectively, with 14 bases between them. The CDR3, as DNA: TGTGCCAGCAGCGGTCCCGGGAGTACCTACGAGCAGTACTTC. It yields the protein CASSGPGSTYEQYF.

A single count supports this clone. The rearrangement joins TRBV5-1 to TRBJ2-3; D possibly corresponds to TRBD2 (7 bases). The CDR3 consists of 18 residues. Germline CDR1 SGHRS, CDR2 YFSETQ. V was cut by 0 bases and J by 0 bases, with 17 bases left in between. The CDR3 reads CASSLDRGGGGSTDTQYF. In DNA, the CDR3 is TGCGCCAGCAGCTTGGATCGTGGCGGGGGCGGAAGCACAGATACGCAGTATTTT.

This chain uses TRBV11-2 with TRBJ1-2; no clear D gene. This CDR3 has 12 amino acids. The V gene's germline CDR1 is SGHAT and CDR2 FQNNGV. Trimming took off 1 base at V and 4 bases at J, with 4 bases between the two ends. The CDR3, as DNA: TGTGCCAGCAGCTTAGCCATCTATGGCTACACCTTC. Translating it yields CASSLAIYGYTF.

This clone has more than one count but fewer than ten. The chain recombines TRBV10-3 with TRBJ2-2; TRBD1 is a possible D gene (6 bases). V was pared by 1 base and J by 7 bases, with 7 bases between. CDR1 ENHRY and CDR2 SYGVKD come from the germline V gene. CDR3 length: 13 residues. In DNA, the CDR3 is TGTGCCATCAGTGAGTTACAGGGCGGGGAGCTGTTTTTT. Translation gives CAISELQGGELFF.

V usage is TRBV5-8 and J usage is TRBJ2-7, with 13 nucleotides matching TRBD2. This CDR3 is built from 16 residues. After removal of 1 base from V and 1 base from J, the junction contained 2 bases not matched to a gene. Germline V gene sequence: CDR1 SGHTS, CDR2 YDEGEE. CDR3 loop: CASSLTSGRASYEQYF. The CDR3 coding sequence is TGTGCCAGCAGCTTGACTAGCGGGAGGGCTTCCTACGAGCAGTACTTC. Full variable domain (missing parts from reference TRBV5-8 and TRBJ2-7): EAGVTQSPTHLIKTRGQQATLRCSPISGHTSVYWYQQALGLGLQFLLWYDEGEERNRGNFPPRFSGRQFPNYSSELNVNALELEDSALYLCASSLTSGRASYEQYFGPGTRLTVT.

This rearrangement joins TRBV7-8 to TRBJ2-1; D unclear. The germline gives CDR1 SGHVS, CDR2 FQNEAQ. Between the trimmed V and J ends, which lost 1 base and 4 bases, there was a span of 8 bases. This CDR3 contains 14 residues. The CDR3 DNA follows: TGTGCCAGCAGCTTAGTCATAGCTTACAATGAGCAGTTCTTC. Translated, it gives CASSLVIAYNEQFF.